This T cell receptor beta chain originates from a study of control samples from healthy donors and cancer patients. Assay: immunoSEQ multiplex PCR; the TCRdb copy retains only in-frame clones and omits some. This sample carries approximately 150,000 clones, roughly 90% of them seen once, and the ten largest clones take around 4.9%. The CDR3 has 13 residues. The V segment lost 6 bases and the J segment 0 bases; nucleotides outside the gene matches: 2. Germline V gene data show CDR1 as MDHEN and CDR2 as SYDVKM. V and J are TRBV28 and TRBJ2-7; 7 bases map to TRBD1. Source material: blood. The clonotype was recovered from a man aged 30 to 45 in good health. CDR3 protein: CASRDRSSYEQYF. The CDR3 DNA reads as TGTGCCAGCAGGGACAGGAGCTCCTACGAGCAGTACTTC. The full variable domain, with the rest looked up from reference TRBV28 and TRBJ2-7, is DVKVTQSSRYLVKRTGEKVFLECVQDMDHENMFWYRQDPGLGLRLIYFSYDVKMKEKGDIPEGYSVSREKKERFSLILESASTNQTSMYLCASRDRSSYEQYFGPGTRLTVT.